This T cell receptor beta chain was recorded in a study of human T cells and chemical hapten exposure. Overall study context: Subjects had 2% DPC placed on 2 cm by 2 cm of upper inner arm skin for sensitization.

After removal of 0 bases from V and 1 base from J, the junction contained 4 bases not matched to a gene. Germline values: CDR1 SGDLS, CDR2 YYNGEE. The CDR3 is 16 amino acids. Time point noted: patch test 1, 2 weeks after DPC sensitization. Noted treatment: therapeutic diphenylcyclopropenone sensitization with weekly scalp DPC. TCRdb independently ran MiXCR on the RACE reads; one entry per CDR3 protein. The data hold roughly 190,000 distinct CDR3 sequences, with 20% to 25% observed a single time. The chain employs TRBV9 and TRBJ2-3, with 8 bases identical to TRBD2. The source material was whole blood, sampled in connection with sensitization to the hapten diphenylcyclopropenone (DPC). The receptor comes from a woman between 45 and 65 years old with alopecia areata. Some clones in this sample may be carry-over from other donors' samples. CDR3 in DNA: TGTGCCAGCAGCGTAGATGCGGGAGGAGGCACAGATACGCAGTATTTT. Translated: CASSVDAGGGTDTQYF.